Listed below are T cell receptor beta chains from one sample, sequenced in a study of immune heterogeneity within non-small cell lung tumors. MiXCR was run by TCRdb on the multiplex PCR reads, yielding one entry per CDR3 protein. The sample holds about 11,000 distinct CDR3 sequences; 25% to 35% are singletons and the top ten take less than 25%. The sequencing input was lung tumor tissue. The receptors shown here come from a woman in her forties or fifties with non-small cell lung cancer. CDR3s leave out the opening cysteine and the closing phenylalanine or tryptophan. For some rows the clone size is stated as once, few or many, or as a class when expanded; others skip it.

CDR3: AWSRGAGKAF
V: TRBV30
size: medium-sized
J: TRBJ1-1

CDR3: ASSSTTWETQY
V: TRBV12-3/TRBV12-4
size: .
J: TRBJ2-5

CDR3: GWTTGGFSYEQY
V: TRBV20-1
size: many
J: TRBJ2-7

CDR3: ASSPWTRRGETQY
V: TRBV5-8
size: few
J: TRBJ2-5

CDR3: ASSLGHYGYT
V: TRBV5-8
size: many
J: TRBJ1-2

CDR3: ASRRQEANEKLF
V: TRBV5-1
size: .
J: TRBJ1-4

CDR3: GSSYAYGYT
V: TRBV28
size: .
J: TRBJ1-2

CDR3: ASSPKPAGGGNTIY
V: TRBV6-1
size: many
J: TRBJ1-3

CDR3: ASSQAGTGFDEQY
V: TRBV4-1
size: medium-sized
J: TRBJ2-7

CDR3: ATSRTGADSYEQY
V: TRBV15
size: many
J: TRBJ2-7

CDR3: ARSLGVTEAF
V: TRBV5-1
size: .
J: TRBJ1-1

CDR3: VSSPGTDREQY
V: TRBV19
size: .
J: TRBJ2-7

CDR3: ASNPGGLRVSGLF
V: TRBV12-3/TRBV12-4
size: few
J: TRBJ2-1

CDR3: SVLKIAGPKQETQY
V: TRBV29-1
size: few
J: TRBJ2-5

CDR3: ASSGLAGGTDTQY
V: TRBV5-1
size: many
J: TRBJ2-3

CDR3: ASSFGLAGDEQY
V: TRBV7-2
size: many
J: TRBJ2-7

CDR3: ASGPRGPSGNTIY
V: TRBV12-5
size: few
J: TRBJ1-3

CDR3: ASSRDKKFYEQY
V: TRBV3-1
size: many
J: TRBJ2-7

CDR3: ASTTDVNTEAF
V: TRBV6-1
size: medium-sized
J: TRBJ1-1

CDR3: ASSPKLTGGPPEAF
V: TRBV4-1
size: few
J: TRBJ1-1

CDR3: ASSDFNRGETQY
V: TRBV3-1
size: .
J: TRBJ2-5

CDR3: ASQEGGFGNEKLF
V: TRBV4-1
size: large
J: TRBJ1-4

CDR3: ASSLGQVYNEQY
V: TRBV28
size: medium-sized
J: TRBJ2-7

CDR3: ASSFTGGPATNEKLF
V: TRBV7-2
size: .
J: TRBJ1-4

CDR3: ASSEGVSGGTDTQY
V: TRBV6-4
size: .
J: TRBJ2-3

CDR3: ASSDVRGPYTQY
V: TRBV6-1
size: .
J: TRBJ2-3

CDR3: ASSGGQVRYEQY
V: TRBV28
size: medium-sized
J: TRBJ2-7

CDR3: AIGQDRPDEQY
V: TRBV10-3
size: .
J: TRBJ2-7

CDR3: ASSQIGGTSTDTQY
V: TRBV4-1
size: .
J: TRBJ2-3

CDR3: ATSGAGELF
V: TRBV24-1
size: .
J: TRBJ2-2

CDR3: ASSLGQGFGEQY
V: TRBV12-3/TRBV12-4
size: many
J: TRBJ2-7

CDR3: ANTLGGGGGNAVF
V: TRBV6-1
size: few
J: TRBJ1-4

CDR3: ASSLGRYSSYNEQF
V: TRBV11-3
size: few
J: TRBJ2-1

CDR3: ASSLGSSDYGYT
V: TRBV12-3/TRBV12-4
size: many
J: TRBJ1-2

CDR3: ASSLYSGDQPQH
V: TRBV7-2
size: once
J: TRBJ1-5

CDR3: ASSQGLGDYEQY
V: TRBV4-2
size: .
J: TRBJ2-7

CDR3: SDRIQGGRGYT
V: TRBV29-1
size: .
J: TRBJ1-2

CDR3: ASSLVGVDTQY
V: TRBV7-9
size: medium-sized
J: TRBJ2-3

CDR3: AINSFPEKDYGYT
V: TRBV10-3
size: many
J: TRBJ1-2

CDR3: STTSGGVYGYT
V: TRBV29-1
size: .
J: TRBJ1-2

CDR3: ASSLGPEQDQPQH
V: TRBV5-4
size: .
J: TRBJ1-5

CDR3: ASSLSGGEQY
V: TRBV28
size: many
J: TRBJ2-7

CDR3: ATEGSGTGRDQPQH
V: TRBV28
size: .
J: TRBJ1-5

CDR3: ASSSLTGFAKAF
V: TRBV11-3
size: .
J: TRBJ1-1

CDR3: ASSPDATNEKLF
V: TRBV27
size: many
J: TRBJ1-4

CDR3: ASSFSRASPLH
V: TRBV7-6
size: many
J: TRBJ1-6

CDR3: ATSRGGDTQY
V: TRBV12-3/TRBV12-4
size: .
J: TRBJ2-3

CDR3: AWSELAGADTQY
V: TRBV30
size: .
J: TRBJ2-3

CDR3: ASSETGAQPQH
V: TRBV2
size: many
J: TRBJ1-5

CDR3: ASSNGLAGGQTQY
V: TRBV6-1
size: few
J: TRBJ2-5